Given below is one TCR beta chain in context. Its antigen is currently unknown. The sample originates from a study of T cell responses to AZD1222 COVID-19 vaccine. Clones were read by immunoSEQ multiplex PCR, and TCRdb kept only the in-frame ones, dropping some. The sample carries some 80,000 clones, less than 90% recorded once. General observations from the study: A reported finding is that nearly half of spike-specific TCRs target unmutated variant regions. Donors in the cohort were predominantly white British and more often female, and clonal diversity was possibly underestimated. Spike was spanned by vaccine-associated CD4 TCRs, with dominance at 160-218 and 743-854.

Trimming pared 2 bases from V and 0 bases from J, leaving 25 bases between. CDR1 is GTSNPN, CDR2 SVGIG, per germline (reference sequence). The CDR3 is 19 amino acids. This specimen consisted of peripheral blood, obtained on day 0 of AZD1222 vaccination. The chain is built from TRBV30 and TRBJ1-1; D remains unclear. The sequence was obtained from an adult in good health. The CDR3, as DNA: TGTGCCTGGAGTCGGTATTCGGGTATCGGTGGGGAGATGAACACTGAAGCTTTCTTT. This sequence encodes CAWSRYSGIGGEMNTEAFF.